This T cell receptor beta chain is from a study of cytomegalovirus exposure and HLA in healthy donors. CDR3 length equals 13 residues. Trimming removed 1 base from V and 6 bases from J, with 9 bases in between. Per the germline V gene, CDR1 is KGHSH and CDR2 is LQKENI. Concerning this clone: What it binds is not known.

Notes on the study in general: TCR beta chains numbering roughly 150 were designated cytomegalovirus-associated. Across donors, presence/absence analyses took sequencing depth to be roughly uniform. In a later analysis, HLA-associated TCR beta chains were more clonally expanded than equally common others. Earlier findings revealed that most TCR beta V segments proved productive either about 90% or about 30% of the time.

Primers for the PCR totalled 60 Vbeta and 13 Jbeta. TCRdb's copy holds only in-frame clones and misses some; the assay was immunoSEQ multiplex PCR. Of some 78,000 clones in the sample, about three quarters were seen once. The source of this sequence is a woman aged 40 to 50 in good health and CMV-seropositive. The chain joins TRBV18 to TRBJ1-2, with D perhaps TRBD1 (5 bases). Sequenced input: PBMCs. Here the CDR3 reads CASSPREGDGYTF. In nucleotides, the CDR3 is TGTGCCAGCTCACCACGCGAAGGGGATGGCTACACCTTC.